This TCR beta chain was recovered during a study of CD8+CD57+ T cells in acquired aplastic anemia. CDR3 and TCR beta VDJ profiling relied on a genomic DNA template. In TCRdb, the reads were re-called with MiXCR into one record per CDR3 protein. The sample carries about 270,000 distinct CDR3 sequences, 70% to 85% recorded once. Selection for sequencing was limited to patients who had shown CD8+CD57+ cell expansion by flow cytometry. By the time of blood sampling, patients had still received no therapy. Trimming removed 6 bases from V and 5 bases from J, with 13 bases in between. The CDR3 has 12 residues. Germline loops: CDR1 DFQATT, CDR2 SNEGSKA (reference sequence).

The receptor was derived from a human donor with aplastic anemia. The sequenced material came from sorted CD4+, CD8+, or CD8+CD57+ T cells (not recorded which) from PBMCs. The chain carries TRBV20-1 and TRBJ2-5; a possible D gene is TRBD1 (6 bases). This CDR3 reads CSATGTTETQYF. CDR3 nucleotides: TGCAGTGCGACCGGGACAACGGAGACCCAGTACTTC.